A single sample gave rise to the 10 T cell receptor beta chains below, sequenced in a study of tumor and adjacent non-tumor tissue in lung cancer. A modified ARM-PCR protocol with three rounds of nested PCR amplified TCRbeta. Via MiXCR, TCRdb re-called the multiplex PCR reads, giving one row per CDR3 protein. This sample has roughly 150,000 distinct CDR3 sequences; about 71% occur once, and the top ten carry 18%. The template was RNA from unsorted bulk tissue. The sequenced sample consisted of lung tumor tissue. All receptors derive from a man aged 55 to 70 with small cell lung cancer.

This rearrangement joins TRBV7-9 to TRBJ1-5; D gene ambiguous. Trimming stripped 5 bases from V and 9 bases from J, with 11 bases between. The CDR3 has 12 residues. Looked up from germline, CDR1 is SEHNR and CDR2 is FQNEAQ (reference sequence). This CDR3 is CASSRPGLPQHF. The CDR3 DNA sequence: TGTGCCAGCAGCCGTCCCGGGTTGCCCCAGCATTTT.

With regard to this clonotype: This may be a read error, as it is one base from a much larger clone. The chain has TRBV12-3 or TRBV12-4 and TRBJ2-6; D is perhaps TRBD1 or TRBD2 (5 bases each). The CDR3 has 13 amino acids. CDR3 in amino acids: CASSFSGAKVLTF. The CDR3 DNA reads TGTGCCAGCAGTTTCTCCGGGGCCAAAGTCCTGACTTTC.

A remark on this clonotype: The CDR3 end shows no conserved phenylalanine or tryptophan, and so a read error is likely. The chain carries TRBV28 and TRBJ2-7; 9 bases are a match to TRBD2. V lost 4 bases to trimming and J lost 2 bases; unmatched junction nucleotides: 6. This CDR3 spans 15 amino acids. Germline lookup yields CDR1 MDHEN and CDR2 SYDVKM. The CDR3 nucleotides are TGTGCCAGCAGTTCTCCGGGACTAGCCACCTACGAGCAGTACCTC. This sequence encodes CASSSPGLATYEQYL.

Worth noting for this clonotype: A much larger clone is a single base away; this may be a read error. V usage is TRBV5-5 and J usage is TRBJ2-7, with a possible D match to TRBD1 (5 bases). Trimming stripped 6 bases from V and 1 base from J, with 14 bases between. This CDR3 is 14 amino acids long. From germline, CDR1 is SGHKS and CDR2 YYEKEE (reference sequence). The chain's CDR3 is CASNWGWGSYEQYV. The CDR3 DNA sequence: TGTGCCAGCAACTGGGGCTGGGGTTCCTACGAGCAGTACGTC.

A remark on this clonotype: A junction boundary mismatches the germline segment, possibly from a read error. The rearrangement links TRBV20-1 to TRBJ2-3, with 9 bases matching TRBD2. There are 15 residues in the CDR3. Germline V CDR1 and CDR2: DFQATT, SNEGSKA (reference sequence). The CDR3 loop is CSAGQTSGNIDMQYF. Written as DNA, the CDR3 is TGCAGTGCTGGGCAGACTAGCGGAAACATAGATATGCAGTATTTT.

This clonotype was counted ten times or more. The CDR3 DNA reads as TGCAGTGCTAGAGATCTGGCTAGCGGGAGCAATGAGCAGTTCTTC. Translating it yields CSARDLASGSNEQFF. V is TRBV20-1 and J is TRBJ2-1; 10 bases align to TRBD2. Germline V gene sequence: CDR1 DFQATT, CDR2 SNEGSKA (reference sequence). V shed 0 bases, J shed 6 bases, and the junction held 5 bases outside the gene matches. The CDR3 covers 15 residues.

This clonotype was observed a single time. A much more abundant neighbour one base away suggests this may be a read error. J is TRBJ2-2 and V is TRBV29-1, with D hard to call. Between the trimmed V and J ends, which lost 3 bases and 3 bases, there was a span of 8 bases. The length of the CDR3 is 13 residues. Germline-derived CDR1 and CDR2 are SQVTM and ANQGSEA. The CDR3 DNA follows: TGCAGCGTTGAGTCAAGGGACACCGGGGAGCTGTTTTTT. It is translated as CSVESRDTGELFF.

This clonotype was seen once. This rearrangement joins TRBV12-3 or TRBV12-4 to TRBJ1-2; unclear D gene. The CDR3 spans 13 residues. Deletions cut 11 bases from V and 4 bases from J, with 17 bases between. The CDR3 reads CAAGRLLSYGYTF. In nucleotides, the CDR3 is TGTGCCGCGGGGAGACTTTTAAGCTATGGCTACACCTTC.

About this clonotype itself: This may be a read error: a much more frequent sequence differs by one nucleotide. The chain uses TRBV6-5 and TRBJ2-2, with no clear D. This CDR3 has 13 amino acids. Germline-derived CDR1 and CDR2 are MNHEY and SVGAGI. CDR3 sequence (DNA): TGTGCCAGCAAAACAATGTCCACCGAGGAGCTGTTTTTT. Translated, it gives CASKTMSTEELFF.

V gene TRBV11-2 combines with J gene TRBJ2-2; 7 bases are shared with TRBD1. There are 13 residues in the CDR3. V was clipped by 6 bases and J by 16 bases; unmatched bases: 14. Germline CDR1 and CDR2: SGHAT and FQNNGV. CDR3 protein: CASRPQGTGDQFF. For the CDR3, the DNA is TGTGCCAGCAGACCACAGGGGACCGGGGACCAGTTTTTT. The variable domain in full, completed from reference TRBV11-2 and TRBJ2-2, reads EAGVAQSPRYKIIEKRQSVAFWCNPISGHATLYWYQQILGQGPKLLIQFQNNGVVDDSQLPKDRFSAERLKGVDSTLKIQPAKLEDSAVYLCASRPQGTGDQFFGEGSRLTVL.